This is a list of T cell receptor beta chains from one sample in a study of T cells in Graves' hyperthyroidism and ophthalmopathy. TCRdb re-called the multiplex PCR reads with MiXCR, one entry per CDR3 protein. Of over 450,000 distinct CDR3 sequences listed, approximately 15% were seen once; the top ten hold around a sixth. Input material: blood. The receptors shown here come from a woman aged 18 to 35 with Graves' hyperthyroidism. Both conserved end residues are part of each CDR3. A D gene is named only where the DNA matches it firmly. Expanded clones are given a class, and other clones once, few, many or no size at all.

J	D	size	V	DNA	CDR3
TRBJ1-6	.	few	TRBV25-1	TGTGCCAGCAAGAGGGGGAATTCACCCCTCCACTTT	CASKRGNSPLHF
TRBJ2-1	.	many	TRBV5-1	TGCGCCAGCTTCCTGGACGTCAGCTCCTACAATGAGCAGTTCTTC	CASFLDVSSYNEQFF
TRBJ2-2	.	.	TRBV4-1	TGCGCCAGCAGCCAAGAGGAAAGCGGAGGTCCAGACACCGGGGAGCTGTTTTTT	CASSQEESGGPDTGELFF
TRBJ2-3	TRBD2	many	TRBV2	TGTGCCAGCACTAGACTAGCGGGAAGCACAGATACGCAGTATTTT	CASTRLAGSTDTQYF
TRBJ2-2	TRBD2	.	TRBV7-9	TGTGCCAGCAGCCTGACTAGCGTTAACACCGGGGAGCTGTTTTTT	CASSLTSVNTGELFF
TRBJ1-4	TRBD1	many	TRBV12-3/TRBV12-4	TGTGCCAGTACATCCGGGACAGAGAATGAAAAACTGTTTTTT	CASTSGTENEKLFF
TRBJ2-5	.	many	TRBV2	TGTGCCAGCGAAGACAACCAAAGGGGAGAGACCCAGTACTTC	CASEDNQRGETQYF
TRBJ2-5	TRBD2	.	TRBV5-1	TGCGCCAGCAGTCCCGGGACTAGCGGGGTACAAGAGACCCAGTACTTC	CASSPGTSGVQETQYF
TRBJ2-3	.	many	TRBV27	TGTGCCAGCAGTCGTCTTACCGCTCGGGCTACAGATACGCAGTATTTT	CASSRLTARATDTQYF
TRBJ2-7	TRBD1	many	TRBV10-3	TGTGCCATCAGTGAACAGGACAGGGACGAGCAGTACTTC	CAISEQDRDEQYF
TRBJ1-1	.	few	TRBV20-1	TGCAGTGCTAGAGTTCCCGACGGGGCTTTCTTT	CSARVPDGAFF
TRBJ2-2	.	few	TRBV25-1	TGTGCCAGCAGTGAATGGGGGGTAGAGGTAGGCGGGGAGCTGTTTTTT	CASSEWGVEVGGELFF
TRBJ2-7	TRBD2	many	TRBV19	TGTGCCAGTAGTATCCGGACTAGCGGGAGTCGGTACGAGCAGTACTTC	CASSIRTSGSRYEQYF
TRBJ2-1	.	.	TRBV12-3/TRBV12-4	TGTGCCAGCAGCCCGGGACACCGATACAATGAGCAGTTCTTC	CASSPGHRYNEQFF
TRBJ1-5	.	.	TRBV27	TGTGCCAGCAGTTTATGGGGAGGCAATCAGCCCCAGCATTTT	CASSLWGGNQPQHF
TRBJ1-2	.	many	TRBV7-9	TGTGCCAGCAGCCCAATGGCCGGGCCCCCCTTCGGTGGCTACACCTTC	CASSPMAGPPFGGYTF
TRBJ1-1	.	many	TRBV12-3/TRBV12-4	TGTGCCAGCAGTCCTGCGGCGGGGGGCATCACTGAAGCTTTCTTT	CASSPAAGGITEAFF
TRBJ2-3	.	many	TRBV7-3	TGTGCCAGCAGCCCGAACACAGATACGCAGTATTTT	CASSPNTDTQYF
TRBJ2-7	TRBD2	.	TRBV5-8	TGTGCCATCAGCTCCCCCTGGGTAGCGGGAGTGGGCTACGAGCAGTACTTC	CAISSPWVAGVGYEQYF
TRBJ2-4	.	many	TRBV5-1	TGCGCCAGCAGCCCCAGTCAGGAGGGGCTAGCCAAAAACATTCAGTACTTC	CASSPSQEGLAKNIQYF
TRBJ1-2	.	.	TRBV11-2	TGTGCCAGCAGCTTGATGCCCGGGCCCAACTATGGCTACACCTTC	CASSLMPGPNYGYTF
TRBJ2-1	TRBD2	.	TRBV11-2	TGTGCCAGCAGCTTAACTAGCGGGAGGGGAAATGAGCAGTTCTTC	CASSLTSGRGNEQFF
TRBJ1-2	.	many	TRBV5-1	TGCGCCAGCAGTTTCGTTACAGGGAAGAATGGCTACACCTTC	CASSFVTGKNGYTF
TRBJ1-5	.	.	TRBV12-3/TRBV12-4	TGTGCCAGCAGTTTGGGAGGGTATCAGCCCCAGCATTTT	CASSLGGYQPQHF
TRBJ2-7	.	.	TRBV30	TGTGCCTGGAGTGTAAACACGGGAACCTACGAGCAGTACTTC	CAWSVNTGTYEQYF
TRBJ2-3	.	.	TRBV4-2	TGTGCCAGCAGCCAAGATCCCGGTACAGATACGCAGTATTTT	CASSQDPGTDTQYF
TRBJ2-2	.	.	TRBV3-1	TGTGCCAGCAGCCCGCTCGCCCAGGGGGGGGTATCCGGGGAGCTGTTTTTT	CASSPLAQGGVSGELFF
TRBJ2-7	TRBD1	.	TRBV12-3/TRBV12-4	TGTGCCAGCAGTTCACCTTCGGGACAGTCCTACGAGCAGTACTTC	CASSSPSGQSYEQYF
TRBJ1-1	.	many	TRBV6-1	TGTGCCAGCAGTGAAGCCCCCGACACTGAAGCTTTCTTT	CASSEAPDTEAFF
TRBJ1-2	TRBD1	many	TRBV5-1	TGCGCCAGCAGCGCCACAGGGGGAGGTCTGCTCTATGGCTACACCTTC	CASSATGGGLLYGYTF
TRBJ1-6	.	many	TRBV12-3/TRBV12-4	TGTGCCAGCAAGAGAGACGGGTTTGGATCACCCCTCCACTTT	CASKRDGFGSPLHF
TRBJ1-1	.	few	TRBV19	TGTGCCAGTAGTATACTGGGGAACACTGAAGCTTTCTTT	CASSILGNTEAFF
TRBJ2-7	.	many	TRBV24-1	TGTGCCACCAGTGACCACTTCCAGGGGAACTCCTACGAGCAGTACTTC	CATSDHFQGNSYEQYF
TRBJ2-1	TRBD2	many	TRBV27	TGTGCCAGCAGTTGGACTAGCGTGTACAATGAGCAGTTCTTC	CASSWTSVYNEQFF
TRBJ1-1	.	many	TRBV9	TGTGCCAGCAGCCCCAGACTATGGCCACAAAAGGGGAACACTGAAGCTTTCTTT	CASSPRLWPQKGNTEAFF
TRBJ2-1	.	many	TRBV6-1	TGTGCCAGCAGTTACCCCTCTGGCGGATTGGGGGAGCAGTTCTTC	CASSYPSGGLGEQFF
TRBJ2-1	TRBD2	many	TRBV7-8	TGTGCCAGCAGCTTCCCCGGGAGGGACAATGAGCAGTTCTTC	CASSFPGRDNEQFF
TRBJ1-1	.	few	TRBV13	TGTGCCAGCAGCGACGCGGGGAGCACTGAAGCTTTCTTT	CASSDAGSTEAFF
TRBJ1-4	TRBD1	few	TRBV25-1	TGTGCCAGCAGTGGGGCAACAGGGGTCAATGAAAAACTGTTTTTT	CASSGATGVNEKLFF
TRBJ1-2	.	many	TRBV10-3	TGTGCCATCAGCGGGACGGGAGCTAACTATGGCTACACCTTC	CAISGTGANYGYTF
TRBJ1-4	.	few	TRBV19	TGTGCCAGTAGTATGGGGAAACTGTTTTTT	CASSMGKLFF